Each of the 13 T cell receptor beta chains below was sequenced from the same sample in a study of blood T cell repertoires in COVID-19. Generated by immunoSEQ multiplex PCR, the TCRdb table keeps only in-frame clones and is missing some. The sample has around 440,000 clones; 88% are singletons. The sequenced sample consisted of peripheral blood. Every receptor here comes from a woman between 45 and 65 years old with COVID-19, enrolled during active disease.

The rearrangement joins TRBV28 to TRBJ1-5; tentatively, D is TRBD1 (6 bases). The V end was cut by 5 bases, the J end by 5 bases, with 10 bases between. The CDR3 covers 13 residues. In germline, CDR1 is MDHEN, CDR2 SYDVKM. CDR3 region: CASSDRSDQPQHF. CDR3 DNA: TGTGCCAGCAGTGACAGGAGTGATCAGCCCCAGCATTTT.

The chain joins TRBV18 to TRBJ2-7; 8 bases fit TRBD1. The CDR3 sequence is 13 residues long. Per the germline V gene, CDR1 is KGHSH and CDR2 is LQKENI. Trimming cost V 4 bases and J 9 bases; bases outside gene matches: 8. The DNA for the CDR3 is TGTGCCAGCTCACGTGACAGGGGCGACGGGCAGTACTTC. It yields the protein CASSRDRGDGQYF. The full variable domain, with the rest looked up from reference TRBV18 and TRBJ2-7, is NAGVMQNPRHLVRRRGQEARLRCSPMKGHSHVYWYRQLPEEGLKFMVYLQKENIIDESGMPKERFSAEFPKEGPSILRIQQVVRGDSAAYFCASSRDRGDGQYFGPGTRLTVT.

This clone came up a few times. The V and J genes are TRBV25-1 and TRBJ1-1; D is undetermined. Germline V gives CDR1 MGHDK, CDR2 SYGVNS. The V gene lost 6 bases and the J gene lost 0 bases, with 5 bases spanning the gap. The CDR3 has 12 amino acids. This chain's CDR3 is CASRQLNTEAFF. CDR3 coding DNA: TGTGCCAGCAGACAGCTGAACACTGAAGCTTTCTTT.

Regarding this clone: The same CDR3 arises from other DNA sequences in this sample as well. The rearrangement uses TRBV20-1 and TRBJ1-2; no firm D call. Deletions cut 3 bases from V and 2 bases from J, with 7 bases between. The CDR3 sequence is 12 residues long. Germline CDR1 and CDR2: DFQATT and SNEGSKA (reference sequence). The CDR3 sequence: CSASWSNYGYTF. CDR3 in DNA: TGCAGTGCTAGTTGGAGCAACTATGGCTACACCTTC.

Only a few counts were recorded for this clone. The rearrangement joins TRBV12-5 to TRBJ1-1; 7 bases match TRBD1. The J segment lost 5 bases and the V segment lost 1 base, leaving 7 bases of the junction unmatched. CDR1 LGHNT and CDR2 FRNRAP come from the germline V gene. The CDR3 length is 15 residues. The CDR3: CASGLEYRGSTEAFF. The CDR3 coding sequence is TGTGCTAGTGGTTTGGAATACAGGGGTTCGACTGAAGCTTTCTTT. Full variable domain (missing parts from reference TRBV12-5 and TRBJ1-1): DARVTQTPRHKVTEMGQEVTMRCQPILGHNTVFWYRQTMMQGLELLAYFRNRAPLDDSGMPKDRFSAEMPDATLATLKIQPSEPRDSAVYFCASGLEYRGSTEAFFGQGTRLTVV.

V is TRBV4-1 and J is TRBJ1-1; D possibly corresponds to TRBD1 (6 bases). V was pared by 1 base and J by 3 bases, with 15 bases between. CDR1 MGHRA and CDR2 YSYEKL come from the germline V gene. The CDR3 runs 16 residues. The CDR3 loop is CASSQADGRGDTEAFF. The CDR3 bases are TGCGCCAGCAGCCAAGCCGACGGCAGGGGCGACACTGAAGCTTTCTTT.

The chain recombines TRBV18 with TRBJ1-2; D is unresolved. Deletions cut 3 bases from V and 0 bases from J, with 14 bases between. This CDR3 spans 16 amino acids. Germline V gives CDR1 KGHSH, CDR2 LQKENI. For the CDR3, the DNA is TGTGCCAGCTCACCCTCTAGGGTGGGAGCTAACTATGGCTACACCTTC. It codes for CASSPSRVGANYGYTF.

Regarding this clone: Additional DNA sequences in this sample encode the identical CDR3. V is TRBV29-1 and J is TRBJ2-7, with D tentatively TRBD1 (5 bases). The CDR3 loop spans 12 amino acids. The germline V and J ends were trimmed by 4 bases and 2 bases, with 9 bases remaining between them. Looked up from germline, CDR1 is SQVTM and CDR2 is ANQGSEA. DNA of the CDR3: TGCAGCGTTGTCGCAGGGCCCTACGAGCAGTACTTC. It codes for CSVVAGPYEQYF.

The chain uses TRBV2 and TRBJ2-7; D might be TRBD2 (5 bases). Trimming took 7 bases from V and 0 from J, leaving 13 bases between them. This CDR3 spans 14 amino acids. Per the germline V gene, CDR1 is SNHLY and CDR2 is FYNNEI. CDR3 region: CASTGIRSSYEQYF. The CDR3 DNA reads TGTGCCAGCACCGGGATTCGAAGCTCCTACGAGCAGTACTTC.

Only one count was recorded for this clone. The chain employs TRBV19 and TRBJ1-5; 8 bases map to TRBD1. Germline V gene lookup returns CDR1 LNHDA and CDR2 SQIVND (reference sequence). V was clipped by 6 bases and J by 6 bases; unmatched bases: 7. CDR3 length: 14 residues. The CDR3 protein is CASSRDRSTQPQHF. The CDR3 region has the DNA TGTGCCAGTAGCCGGGACAGGTCAACTCAGCCCCAGCATTTT.

The chain is built from TRBV3-1 (or the pseudogene TRBV3-2) and TRBJ2-7; D is unclear. V was clipped by 0 bases and J by 7 bases, with 7 bases between them. From germline, CDR1 is LGHDT and CDR2 YNNKEL (reference sequence). The CDR3 consists of 12 residues. The CDR3, as DNA: TGTGCCAGCAGCCAAGATCTAGGTGAGCAGTACTTC. Translated: CASSQDLGEQYF.

V and J are TRBV11-2 and TRBJ2-3; TRBD2 might be the D (5 bases). CDR1 and CDR2 (germline): SGHAT, FQNNGV. The V end lost 0 bases, the J end lost 4 bases, and 23 bases lay between the germline ends. The CDR3 runs to 19 residues. The CDR3 nucleotides read TGTGCCAGCAGCTTAGAGTCGTATCGGGCACTAGATAGGGCAGATACGCAGTATTTT. This gives the protein CASSLESYRALDRADTQYF.

J is TRBJ1-1 and V is TRBV6-6, with D uncertain. V was clipped by 2 bases and J by 11 bases, with 15 bases between them. The CDR3 totals 13 residues. Germline-derived CDR1 and CDR2 are MNHNY and SVGAGI (reference sequence). The CDR3 reads CASSYGNEADAFF. In nucleotides, the CDR3 is TGTGCCAGCAGTTACGGAAATGAGGCGGATGCTTTCTTT.